The 6 T cell receptor beta chains below were found in one sample sequenced in a study of neoadjuvant nivolumab and ipilimumab in lung cancer. TCRdb's table, derived via immunoSEQ multiplex PCR, lists solely in-frame clones and lacks some. The profile shows approximately 7,000 clones, approximately 80% of them singletons. Here the sequenced sample was tumor tissue, taken after neoadjuvant nivolumab, alone or with ipilimumab, at or shortly before surgery. These receptors all stem from an adult with non-small cell lung cancer.

The genes are TRBV2 and TRBJ2-4; D might be TRBD1 or TRBD2, each matching 5 bases. Germline values: CDR1 SNHLY, CDR2 FYNNEI. The CDR3 has 17 amino acids. Between the trimmed V and J ends, which lost 6 bases and 2 bases, there was a span of 20 bases. For the CDR3, the DNA is TGTGCCAGCAGCTCAAGCCGGGACGCGAAAACCAAAAACATTCAGTACTTC. This encodes CASSSSRDAKTKNIQYF. The whole variable domain, remainder taken from reference TRBV2 and TRBJ2-4, is EPEVTQTPSHQVTQMGQEVILRCVPISNHLYFYWYRQILGQKVEFLVSFYNNEISEKSEIFDDQFSVERPDGSNFTLKIRSTKLEDSAMYFCASSSSRDAKTKNIQYFGAGTRLSVL.

The chain links TRBV7-2 to TRBJ2-5, with TRBD2 identical over 8 bases. The CDR3 has 16 amino acids. Per the germline V gene, CDR1 is SGHTA and CDR2 is FQGNSA. Losses at the gene ends were 6 bases for V and 5 bases for J; bases not matched to a gene: 14. The CDR3 loop is CASSQAGLVYSETQYF. The CDR3 DNA reads as TGTGCCAGCAGTCAGGCGGGACTAGTTTATTCCGAGACCCAGTACTTC. Using reference TRBV7-2 and TRBJ2-5 for the parts outside the CDR3, the full variable domain is GAGVSQSPSNKVTEKGKDVELRCDPISGHTALYWYRQSLGQGLEFLIYFQGNSAPDKSGLPSDRFSAERTGGSVSTLTIQRTQQEDSAVYLCASSQAGLVYSETQYFGPGTRLLVL.

The CDR3: CASSALREGYTF. The CDR3 DNA reads as TGTGCCAGCAGTGCTCTCAGGGAAGGCTACACCTTC. The chain combines TRBV6-5 with TRBJ1-2, with D possibly being TRBD1 (5 bases). Germline assignment: CDR1 MNHEY and CDR2 SVGAGI. The CDR3 is 12 residues long. Between the trimmed V and J ends, which lost 5 bases and 8 bases, there was a span of 12 bases.

This chain links TRBV2 with TRBJ1-1; 9 bases are a match to TRBD1. Germline lookup yields CDR1 SNHLY and CDR2 FYNNEI. CDR3 length equals 15 residues. V shed 6 bases and J 1 base; nucleotides not matched to a gene: 6. For the CDR3, the DNA is TGTGCCAGCAGGTTCAAGGACAGGGGGAACACTGAAGCTTTCTTT. It encodes CASRFKDRGNTEAFF.

The V call is TRBV5-1, the J call TRBJ1-1, with a weak D call TRBD1 (6 bases). Germline lookup yields CDR1 SGHRS and CDR2 YFSETQ. V lost 4 bases to trimming and J lost 1 base, with 17 bases between them. The CDR3 consists of 16 residues. The CDR3 loop reads CASSPLARGPNTEAFF. For the CDR3, the DNA is TGCGCCAGCAGCCCGCTCGCCCGGGGGCCGAACACTGAAGCTTTCTTT.

This clone appeared once. The rearrangement uses TRBV2 and TRBJ2-1; the match to TRBD2 covers 7 bases. The junction had 10 bases not matched to a gene; V was cut back by 6 bases and J by 5 bases. The germline CDR1 and CDR2 sequences are SNHLY and FYNNEI. This CDR3 spans 15 amino acids. CDR3 residues: CASSLLAAANNEQFF. CDR3 nucleotides: TGTGCCAGCAGCCTCCTAGCGGCAGCGAACAATGAGCAGTTCTTC.